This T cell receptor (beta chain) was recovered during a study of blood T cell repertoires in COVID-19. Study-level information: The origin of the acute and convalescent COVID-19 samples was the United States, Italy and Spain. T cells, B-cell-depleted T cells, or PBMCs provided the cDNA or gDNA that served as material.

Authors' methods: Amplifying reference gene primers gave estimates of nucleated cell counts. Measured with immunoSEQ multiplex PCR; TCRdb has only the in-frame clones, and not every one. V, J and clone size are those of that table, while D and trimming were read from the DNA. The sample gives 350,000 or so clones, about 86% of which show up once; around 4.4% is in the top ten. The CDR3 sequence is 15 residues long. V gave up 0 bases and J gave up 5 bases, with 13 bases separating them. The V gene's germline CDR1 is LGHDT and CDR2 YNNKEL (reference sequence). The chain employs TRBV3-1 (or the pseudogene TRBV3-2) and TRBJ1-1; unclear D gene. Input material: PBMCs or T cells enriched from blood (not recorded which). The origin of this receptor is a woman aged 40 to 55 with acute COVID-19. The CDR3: CASSQDRRGRTEAFF. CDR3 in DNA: TGTGCCAGCAGCCAAGATCGCCGGGGTAGGACTGAAGCTTTCTTT.